The 11 T cell receptor beta chains given below trace back to one sample, sequenced in a study of cytomegalovirus exposure and HLA in healthy donors (dated by TCRdb to the late 2010s). Libraries were constructed by the immunoSEQ multiplex PCR assay. For the multiplex PCR, a mixture combining 60 forward primers for TCR Vbeta segments and 13 reverse primers for TCR Jbeta segments was used. TCRdb took this table from immuneACCESS and kept in-frame rearrangements with V and J called. Such tables lack part of the clones; where checked against another copy, unresolved V genes explain under half of the gap, and the rest is unexplained. The sample table records some 250,000 clones; more than 75% of these occur just once. 4.5% to 6% of the sample lies in the top ten. Sequencing used PBMCs. The origin of the receptors is a woman aged 40 to 50 in good health and CMV-seropositive.

This chain connects TRBV4-1 to TRBJ1-2, with D unclear. CDR1 is MGHRA and CDR2 is YSYEKL in the germline V gene. This CDR3 spans 15 amino acids. Trimming removed 1 base from V and 2 bases from J, with 11 bases in between. The chain's CDR3 is CASSQGRVQNYGYTF. The CDR3 DNA is TGCGCCAGCAGCCAAGGGAGAGTTCAAAACTATGGCTACACCTTC.

V and J are TRBV10-3 and TRBJ1-4; 10 bases map to TRBD1. Unmatched junction bases numbered 4, after V lost 6 bases and J lost 6 bases. The CDR3 runs 14 residues. From germline, CDR1 is ENHRY and CDR2 SYGVKD. For the CDR3, the DNA is TGTGCCATCAGGGCCGGGACAGGGGATGAAAAACTGTTTTTT. Translation gives CAIRAGTGDEKLFF.

The chain employs TRBV15 and TRBJ1-1; D gene uncertain. CDR3 length: 13 residues. V lost 0 bases to trimming and J lost 3 bases, with 5 bases between them. Per the germline V gene, CDR1 is LNHNV and CDR2 is YYDKDF (reference sequence). CDR3 sequence reads: CATSRDSYTEAFF. CDR3 coding DNA: TGTGCCACCAGCAGAGATAGTTACACTGAAGCTTTCTTT.

The rearrangement links TRBV28 to TRBJ2-3; a weak D match, TRBD1 (5 bases). The CDR3 runs 14 residues. Trimming left V 4 bases short and J 6 bases short, with 14 bases between. Germline V gene sequence: CDR1 MDHEN, CDR2 SYDVKM. The CDR3 DNA sequence: TGTGCCAGCAGTTCTCAGGGCATTGGGGATACGCAGTATTTT. This encodes CASSSQGIGDTQYF.

This chain connects TRBV15 to TRBJ2-7; 9 nucleotides line up with TRBD1. V lost 5 bases, J lost 5 bases, and 10 bases stayed unmatched. Germline V CDR1 and CDR2: LNHNV, YYDKDF (reference sequence). The CDR3 length is 15 residues. Written as DNA, the CDR3 is TGTGCCACCAGCCCCCACCCGGGACAGGGCCACGAGCAGTACTTC. Amino acid sequence: CATSPHPGQGHEQYF.

J is TRBJ1-2 and V is TRBV30, with D perhaps TRBD1 (5 bases). The germline V and J ends were trimmed by 3 bases and 2 bases, with 10 bases remaining between them. CDR3 length equals 13 residues. From germline, CDR1 is GTSNPN and CDR2 SVGIG (reference sequence). The CDR3 here is CAWRDQGNYGYTF. The CDR3 DNA reads as TGTGCCTGGAGGGACCAGGGCAACTATGGCTACACCTTC.

The chain has TRBV7-6 and TRBJ2-3, with 10 positions matching TRBD2. The CDR3 is 16 amino acids. Germline V gene data show CDR1 as SGHVS and CDR2 as FNYEAQ. The trim removed 2 bases at V and 2 bases at J, leaving 4 bases unmatched. Here the CDR3 reads CASSLSSGGNTDTQYF. In DNA form, the CDR3 reads TGTGCCAGCAGCTTAAGTAGCGGGGGGAACACAGATACGCAGTATTTT.

The chain uses TRBV30 and TRBJ2-2; 8 nucleotides line up with TRBD2. CDR3 size: 13 residues. The ends lost 3 bases at V and 5 bases at J; junction bases unmatched: 2. Germline lookup yields CDR1 GTSNPN and CDR2 SVGIG (reference sequence). The CDR3 bases are TGTGCCTGGAGCCCTAGCGGGACCGGGGAGCTGTTTTTT. This sequence encodes CAWSPSGTGELFF. Filled out from reference TRBV30 and TRBJ2-2, the complete variable domain reads SQTIHQWPATLVQPVGSPLSLECTVEGTSNPNLYWYRQAAGRGLQLLFYSVGIGQISSEVPQNLSASRPQDRQFILSSKKLLLSDSGFYLCAWSPSGTGELFFGEGSRLTVL.

The rearrangement uses TRBV18 and TRBJ1-2; tentatively, D is TRBD1 (6 bases). The germline V gene has CDR1 KGHSH and CDR2 LQKENI. The ends were cut back, 3 bases at V and 0 bases at J, with 20 bases in the middle. This CDR3 is 18 amino acids long. CDR3 region: CASSPKRTDLTSNYGYTF. As DNA, the CDR3 is TGTGCCAGCTCACCTAAGAGGACAGATCTTACTTCTAACTATGGCTACACCTTC. Supplemented by reference TRBV18 and TRBJ1-2, the full variable domain reads NAGVMQNPRHLVRRRGQEARLRCSPMKGHSHVYWYRQLPEEGLKFMVYLQKENIIDESGMPKERFSAEFPKEGPSILRIQQVVRGDSAAYFCASSPKRTDLTSNYGYTFGSGTRLTVV.

The chain recombines TRBV9 with TRBJ2-3; the D gene is possibly TRBD2 (6 bases). V was trimmed by 0 bases and J by 1 base, leaving 9 bases between them. CDR1 and CDR2 from the germline V gene are SGDLS and YYNGEE. The CDR3 runs to 15 residues. The DNA of the CDR3 is TGTGCCAGCAGCGTAGCTCCTAGCGGCACAGATACGCAGTATTTT. Translating gives CASSVAPSGTDTQYF.

V and J are TRBV6-1 and TRBJ2-7, with 9 nucleotides matching TRBD2. The germline V gene has CDR1 MNHNS and CDR2 SASEGT. This CDR3 has 15 residues. V trimming: 4 bases; J trimming: 2 bases; junction bases outside the gene matches: 6. The CDR3 loop reads CASSAASGTPYEQYF. The CDR3 bases are TGTGCCAGCAGTGCTGCTAGCGGGACCCCCTACGAGCAGTACTTC.